The T cell receptor beta chain described here comes from a study of blood T cell repertoires in COVID-19. Across the study: Material from acute and convalescent COVID-19 was sourced from the United States, Italy and Spain.

This clone was found once. In the source study's methods: The assay estimated nucleated cells by amplifying reference gene primers. Produced via immunoSEQ multiplex PCR; TCRdb's table is partial and in-frame only. The DNA gave D and trimming, while V, J and clone size come from that table. The table lists fewer than 150,000 clones, 80% to 90% of them singletons. Germline V gene lookup returns CDR1 SGHRS and CDR2 YFSETQ. The CDR3 is made up of 15 amino acids. The germline V and J ends were trimmed by 1 base and 1 base, with 11 bases remaining between them. The sample consisted of peripheral blood. The V call is TRBV5-1, the J call TRBJ1-1; D might be TRBD1 (6 bases). This clonotype was sampled from a human donor in a cohort sampled during active COVID-19. CDR3 amino acids: CASSLTGRGNTEAFF. The CDR3 DNA follows: TGCGCCAGCAGCTTGACAGGGCGTGGGAACACTGAAGCTTTCTTT.